Presented here are 20 T cell receptor beta chains from one specimen sequenced in a study of blood T cell repertoires in COVID-19. Data came from immunoSEQ multiplex PCR; TCRdb stores just in-frame clones and leaves some out. Counted here are 70,000 to 95,000 clones, around 80% occurring once; the ten biggest clones make up 20% to 25%. Sequencing used peripheral blood. The receptors shown here come from a woman aged 45-59 years with acute or convalescent COVID-19.

The chain joins TRBV6-5 to TRBJ2-7; 10 nucleotides line up with TRBD1. Germline V lookup: CDR1 MNHEY, CDR2 SVGAGI. The J segment lost 3 bases and the V segment lost 6 bases, leaving 5 bases of the junction unmatched. This CDR3 is built from 14 residues. CDR3: CASRETGGRYEQYF. The DNA for the CDR3 is TGTGCCAGCAGGGAGACAGGGGGCCGCTACGAGCAGTACTTC.

This clone showed up just once. The chain recombines TRBV27 with TRBJ2-4, with TRBD1 matching over 7 bases. CDR1 and CDR2 from the germline V gene are MNHEY and SMNVEV (reference sequence). With V trimmed by 5 bases and J by 0 bases, 7 bases remained unmatched. The CDR3 runs 16 residues. The CDR3 here is CASSPTGTVAKNIQYF. CDR3 coding DNA: TGTGCCAGCAGTCCTACGGGGACAGTAGCCAAAAACATTCAGTACTTC.

The genes are TRBV4-1 and TRBJ1-3; D remains unclear. V lost 3 bases and J 0 bases, leaving 9 bases between the germline ends. CDR3 length: 15 residues. Germline CDR1 MGHRA, CDR2 YSYEKL. The CDR3 loop is CASSQRADSGNTIYF. The CDR3 DNA is TGCGCCAGCAGCCAGAGGGCAGACTCTGGAAACACCATATATTTT.

This clone was found once. The V gene is TRBV30, the J gene TRBJ2-3; 7 nucleotides line up with TRBD2. V shed 0 bases and J 1 base; nucleotides not matched to a gene: 4. CDR1 GTSNPN and CDR2 SVGIG come from the germline V gene (reference sequence). The CDR3 is 15 residues long. The CDR3 here is CAWSVRGGGTDTQYF. The CDR3 DNA reads TGTGCCTGGAGTGTACGCGGGGGTGGCACAGATACGCAGTATTTT.

This chain links TRBV29-1 with TRBJ2-7, with 7 bases lining up with TRBD1. Unmatched junction bases numbered 3, after V lost 5 bases and J lost 2 bases. CDR1 and CDR2 (germline): SQVTM, ANQGSEA. CDR3 size: 12 residues. The CDR3 coding sequence is TGCAGCGTTAGACAGGGTACCTACGAGCAGTACTTC. As protein: CSVRQGTYEQYF.

The chain carries TRBV7-8 and TRBJ2-7, with D maybe TRBD2 (5 bases). The CDR3 has 13 residues. V was cut by 5 bases and J by 6 bases, with 14 bases left in between. The V gene's germline CDR1 is SGHVS and CDR2 FQNEAQ. This CDR3 reads CASSSHGGGEQYF. CDR3 DNA: TGTGCCAGCAGCAGCCACGGTGGAGGCGAGCAGTACTTC.

The V gene is TRBV7-8, the J gene TRBJ2-1, with unresolved D. Germline assignment: CDR1 SGHVS and CDR2 FQNEAQ. The V and J ends lost 5 bases and 9 bases respectively, with 11 bases between them. This CDR3 has 12 residues. DNA of the CDR3: TGTGCCAGCAGCCCCACAACGGGTGAGCAGTTCTTC. It codes for CASSPTTGEQFF.

The V gene is TRBV9, the J gene TRBJ2-1; 8 positions agree with TRBD2. V lost 3 bases and J lost 5; bases outside the gene matches: 10. CDR1 and CDR2 from the germline V gene are SGDLS and YYNGEE. This CDR3 has 16 residues. The CDR3 spells CASSGFSGAADNEQFF. The CDR3 DNA is TGTGCCAGCAGCGGCTTTAGCGGGGCCGCTGACAATGAGCAGTTCTTC.

The rearrangement uses TRBV4-1 and TRBJ2-1; TRBD1 matches 7 bases. This CDR3 spans 14 amino acids. The germline CDR1 and CDR2 sequences are MGHRA and YSYEKL. Trimming took 3 bases from V and 10 from J; bases not matched to a gene: 9. CDR3 in DNA: TGCGCCAGCAGCCAGCAAAGAGGGGGCTGGGAGCAGTTCTTC. This translates into CASSQQRGGWEQFF.

This chain joins TRBV12-5 and TRBJ1-5; perhaps TRBD1 as D (6 bases). The CDR3 is 17 amino acids. Germline CDR1 reads LGHNT; CDR2 reads FRNRAP. V lost 4 bases, J lost 3 bases, and 19 bases lay in between. This chain's CDR3 is CASGSPNRVWDNQPQHF. Written as DNA, the CDR3 is TGTGCTAGTGGTTCTCCTAACAGGGTATGGGACAATCAGCCCCAGCATTTT.

CDR3: CASIQDTSSTDTQYF. As DNA, the CDR3 is TGTGCCAGCATCCAGGACACCTCTAGCACAGATACGCAGTATTTT. The chain couples TRBV28 to TRBJ2-3, with a weak D call TRBD1 (5 bases). The CDR3 sequence is 15 residues long. The V gene lost 7 bases and the J gene lost 0 bases, with 14 bases spanning the gap. Germline assignment: CDR1 MDHEN and CDR2 SYDVKM.

The rearrangement links TRBV12-3 or TRBV12-4 to TRBJ2-7, with D uncertain. V dropped 3 bases and J dropped 6 bases, with 6 bases sitting between them. This CDR3 spans 11 amino acids. CDR3 coding DNA: TGTGCCAGCAGTTTCTGGGCCGAGCAGTACTTC. Encoded protein: CASSFWAEQYF.

The chain joins TRBV5-5 to TRBJ2-7; D possibly corresponds to TRBD1 (6 bases). CDR1 SGHKS and CDR2 YYEKEE come from the germline V gene (reference sequence). This CDR3 has 15 residues. The V gene lost 0 bases and the J gene lost 6 bases, with 16 bases spanning the gap. The CDR3 DNA follows: TGTGCCAGCAGCTTGGAACTACAGGGCCGGGGCGAGCAGTACTTC. This translates into CASSLELQGRGEQYF.

This clone was seen only once. This chain uses TRBV7-3 with TRBJ2-1; TRBD1 matches 7 bases. The CDR3 runs 15 residues. Germline-derived CDR1 and CDR2 are SGHTA and FQGTGA. The trim removed 3 bases at V and 7 bases at J, leaving 9 bases unmatched. For the CDR3, the DNA is TGTGCCAGCAGCTTCACCCGACAGGGTAGGAATGAGCAGTTCTTC. This translates into CASSFTRQGRNEQFF.

This clone has a handful of counts. Here the CDR3 reads CASSQDLSGGATGELFF. The CDR3 nucleotides are TGCGCCAGCAGCCAAGATCTCAGCGGGGGAGCGACCGGGGAGCTGTTTTTT. The chain recombines TRBV4-3 with TRBJ2-2; 8 nucleotides agree with TRBD2. From germline, CDR1 is LGHNA and CDR2 YSLEER. The V and J ends lost 0 bases and 5 bases, in that order; junction bases with no gene match: 8. This CDR3 is built from 17 residues.

The chain couples TRBV7-2 to TRBJ2-7, with D possibly TRBD1 on 5 matching bases. The germline V and J ends were trimmed by 3 bases and 4 bases, with 10 bases remaining between them. The CDR3 is 13 residues long. Germline V gives CDR1 SGHTA, CDR2 FQGNSA. The CDR3 loop reads CASSLSAGYEQYF. The DNA of the CDR3 is TGTGCCAGCAGCTTGAGCGCAGGGTACGAGCAGTACTTC.

The V gene is TRBV3-1 (or the pseudogene TRBV3-2), the J gene TRBJ1-1, with 8 bases that match TRBD1. The CDR3 loop spans 16 amino acids. CDR1 LGHDT and CDR2 YNNKEL come from the germline V gene (reference sequence). The J segment lost 5 bases and the V segment lost 4 bases, leaving 12 bases of the junction unmatched. CDR3 region: CASSPHPGQGPTEAFF. The CDR3 region has the DNA TGTGCCAGCAGCCCACATCCCGGACAGGGCCCTACTGAAGCTTTCTTT.

The chain combines TRBV13 with TRBJ2-2; 7 bases agree with TRBD2. The CDR3 length is 14 residues. Germline V CDR1 and CDR2: PRHDT, FYEKMQ (reference sequence). After removal of 2 bases from V and 6 bases from J, the junction contained 3 bases not matched to a gene. The CDR3: CASSLIGRAGELFF. CDR3 bases: TGTGCCAGCAGCTTAATAGGGAGGGCCGGGGAGCTGTTTTTT.

This clone was recorded a few times. V usage is TRBV6-5 and J usage is TRBJ2-2; 7 bases align to TRBD1. The CDR3 totals 15 residues. Germline values: CDR1 MNHEY, CDR2 SVGAGI. The junction had 5 bases not matched to a gene; V was cut back by 6 bases and J by 1 base. The CDR3 spells CASRRGTENTGELFF. The CDR3 nucleotides read TGTGCCAGCAGAAGAGGGACAGAGAACACCGGGGAGCTGTTTTTT.

The rearrangement links TRBV2 to TRBJ2-7; 7 positions match TRBD2. The trim removed 4 bases at V and 4 bases at J, leaving 7 bases unmatched. The CDR3 totals 14 residues. Looked up from germline, CDR1 is SNHLY and CDR2 is FYNNEI. The CDR3 nucleotides read TGTGCCAGCAGTGGCCGGGAGGTCCGATACGAGCAGTACTTC. Residues: CASSGREVRYEQYF.